This T cell receptor (beta chain) was sequenced for a study of T cell responses to AZD1222 COVID-19 vaccine. As for this clone: Its cognate antigen is unknown.

Generated by immunoSEQ multiplex PCR, the TCRdb table keeps only in-frame clones and is missing some. The sample lists about 200,000 clones; about 93% were seen once. Study-wide points: Spike-specific TCR breadth and depth grew following two AZD1222 doses.

The V gene's germline CDR1 is SQVTM and CDR2 ANQGSEA. V was trimmed by 3 bases and J by 5 bases, leaving 13 bases between them. CDR3 length: 13 amino acids. This chain joins TRBV29-1 and TRBJ1-1; TRBD1 is a possible D gene (6 bases). Sample: peripheral blood, taken 28 days after the second AZD1222 dose. The receptor comes from an adult who received the AZD1222 COVID-19 vaccine. The CDR3 DNA reads TGCAGCGTTGAGATGACAGGAGGAACTGAAGCTTTCTTT. This gives the protein CSVEMTGGTEAFF.